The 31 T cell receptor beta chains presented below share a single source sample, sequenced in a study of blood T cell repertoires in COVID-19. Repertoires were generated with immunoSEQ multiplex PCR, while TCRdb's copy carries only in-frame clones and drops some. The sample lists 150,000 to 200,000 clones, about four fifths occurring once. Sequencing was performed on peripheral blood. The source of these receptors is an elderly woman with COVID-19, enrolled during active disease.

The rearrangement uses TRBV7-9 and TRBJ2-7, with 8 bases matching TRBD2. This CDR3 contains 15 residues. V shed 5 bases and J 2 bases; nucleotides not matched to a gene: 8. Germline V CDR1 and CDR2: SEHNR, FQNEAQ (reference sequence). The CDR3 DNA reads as TGTGCCAGCAGCCCTGCCGGGGGGGACCCCTACGAGCAGTACTTC. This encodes CASSPAGGDPYEQYF.

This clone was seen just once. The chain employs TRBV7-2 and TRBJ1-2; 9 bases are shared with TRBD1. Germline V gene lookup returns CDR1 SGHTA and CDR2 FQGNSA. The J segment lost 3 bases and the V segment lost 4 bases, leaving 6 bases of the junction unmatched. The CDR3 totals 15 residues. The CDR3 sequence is CASSWGGTGYYGYTF. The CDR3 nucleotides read TGTGCCAGCAGCTGGGGGGGGACAGGGTACTATGGCTACACCTTC.

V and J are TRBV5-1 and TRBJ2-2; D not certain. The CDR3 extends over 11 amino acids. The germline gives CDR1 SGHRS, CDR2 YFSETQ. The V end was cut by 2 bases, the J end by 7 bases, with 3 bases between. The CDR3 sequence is CASSFNGELFF. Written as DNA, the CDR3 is TGCGCCAGCAGCTTCAACGGGGAGCTGTTTTTT.

Here the CDR3 DNA reads TGTGCCACCAAGCCTAGCTATGCGGACAATGAGCAGTTCTTC. Translating it yields CATKPSYADNEQFF. The rearrangement joins TRBV24-1 to TRBJ2-1; maybe TRBD2 (5 bases). The V end lost 8 bases, the J end lost 5 bases, and 15 bases lay between the germline ends. The germline V gene encodes CDR1 KGHDR and CDR2 SFDVKD. The CDR3 has 14 amino acids.

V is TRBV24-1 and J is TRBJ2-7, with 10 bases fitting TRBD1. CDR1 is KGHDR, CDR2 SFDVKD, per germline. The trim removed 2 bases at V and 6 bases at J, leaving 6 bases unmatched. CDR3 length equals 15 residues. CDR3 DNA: TGTGCCACCAGTGATTCCCGGGACAGGGGTTTCGAGCAGTACTTC. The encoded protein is CATSDSRDRGFEQYF.

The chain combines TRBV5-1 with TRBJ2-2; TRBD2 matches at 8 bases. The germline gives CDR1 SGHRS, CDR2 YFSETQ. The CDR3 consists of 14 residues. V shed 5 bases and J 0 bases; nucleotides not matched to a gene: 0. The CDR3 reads CASRLAANTGELFF. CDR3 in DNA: TGCGCCAGCAGACTAGCGGCGAACACCGGGGAGCTGTTTTTT.

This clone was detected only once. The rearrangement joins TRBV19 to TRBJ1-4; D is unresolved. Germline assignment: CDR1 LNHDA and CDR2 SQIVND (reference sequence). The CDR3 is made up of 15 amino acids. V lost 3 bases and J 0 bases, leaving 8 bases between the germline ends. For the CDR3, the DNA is TGTGCCAGTAGTATGTCTTTCGCAACTAATGAAAAACTGTTTTTT. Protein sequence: CASSMSFATNEKLFF.

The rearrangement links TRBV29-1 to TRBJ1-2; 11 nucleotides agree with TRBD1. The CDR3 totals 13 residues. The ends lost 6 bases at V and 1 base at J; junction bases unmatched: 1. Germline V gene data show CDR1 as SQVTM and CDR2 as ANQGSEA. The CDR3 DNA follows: TGCAGCGTGGGGACAGGGGGTAACTATGGCTACACCTTC. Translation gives CSVGTGGNYGYTF.

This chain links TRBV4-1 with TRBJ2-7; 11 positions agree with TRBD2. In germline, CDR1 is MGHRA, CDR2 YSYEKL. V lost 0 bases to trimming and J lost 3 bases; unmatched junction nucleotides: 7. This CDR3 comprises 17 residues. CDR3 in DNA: TGCGCCAGCAGCCAAGATCGTTTAGCGGGAGGGCGCTACGAGCAGTACTTC. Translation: CASSQDRLAGGRYEQYF.

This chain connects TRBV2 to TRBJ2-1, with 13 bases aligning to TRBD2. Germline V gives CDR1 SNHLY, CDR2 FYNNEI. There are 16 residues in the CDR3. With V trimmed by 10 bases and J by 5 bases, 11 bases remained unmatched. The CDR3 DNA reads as TGTGCCATAGGGACTAGCGGGATTTGGCTCGACAATGAGCAGTTCTTC. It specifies CAIGTSGIWLDNEQFF.

CDR3 DNA sequence: TGTGCCACCAGTAATGAACGAGACAGGGATTCCGGGACTAGCGAGGCCTACGAGCAGTACTTC. As protein: CATSNERDRDSGTSEAYEQYF. The V gene is TRBV24-1, the J gene TRBJ2-7; 10 bases line up with TRBD2. Germline V gene data show CDR1 as KGHDR and CDR2 as SFDVKD. There are 21 residues in the CDR3. With 6 bases clipped from V and 2 bases from J, the junction kept 24 bases outside the gene matches.

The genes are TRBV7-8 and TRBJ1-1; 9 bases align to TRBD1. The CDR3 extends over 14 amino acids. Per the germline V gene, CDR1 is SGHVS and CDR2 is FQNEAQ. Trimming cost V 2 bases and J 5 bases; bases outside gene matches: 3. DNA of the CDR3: TGTGCCAGCAGCTTAAGGGACAGGGATACTGAAGCTTTCTTT. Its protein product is CASSLRDRDTEAFF. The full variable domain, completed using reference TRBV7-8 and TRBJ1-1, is GAGVSQSPRYKVAKRGQDVALRCDPISGHVSLFWYQQALGQGPEFLTYFQNEAQLDKSGLPSDRFFAERPEGSVSTLKIQRTQQEDSAVYLCASSLRDRDTEAFFGQGTRLTVV.

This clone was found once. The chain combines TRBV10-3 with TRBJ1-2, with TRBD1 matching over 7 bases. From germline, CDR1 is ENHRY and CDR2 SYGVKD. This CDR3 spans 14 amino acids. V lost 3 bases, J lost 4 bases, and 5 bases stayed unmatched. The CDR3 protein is CAISDRGTVYGYTF. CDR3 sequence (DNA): TGTGCCATCAGTGACCGTGGGACAGTCTATGGCTACACCTTC.

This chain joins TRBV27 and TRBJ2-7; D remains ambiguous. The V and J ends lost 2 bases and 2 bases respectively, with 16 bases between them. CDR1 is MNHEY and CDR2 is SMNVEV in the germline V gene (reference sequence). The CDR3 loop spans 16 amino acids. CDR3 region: CASSLNPRIPTYEQYF. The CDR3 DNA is TGTGCCAGCAGTTTAAACCCCAGGATCCCTACCTACGAGCAGTACTTC.

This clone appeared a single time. This chain's CDR3 is CASSSVLAGSSYEQYF. For the CDR3, the DNA is TGCGCCAGCAGCTCAGTCCTAGCGGGGTCCTCCTACGAGCAGTACTTC. The gene calls are TRBV5-1 and TRBJ2-7; 9 positions match TRBD2. Germline V CDR1 and CDR2: SGHRS, YFSETQ. This CDR3 has 16 amino acids. Trimming removed 3 bases from V and 0 bases from J; junction bases left unmatched: 7.

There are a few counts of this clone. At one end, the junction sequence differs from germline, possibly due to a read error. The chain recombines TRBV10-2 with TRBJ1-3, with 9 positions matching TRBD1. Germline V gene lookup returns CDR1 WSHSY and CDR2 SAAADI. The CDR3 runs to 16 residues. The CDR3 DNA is TGCGCCAGCAATGAGGGACAGGGATTCTCTGGAAACACCATATATTTT. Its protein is CASNEGQGFSGNTIYF.

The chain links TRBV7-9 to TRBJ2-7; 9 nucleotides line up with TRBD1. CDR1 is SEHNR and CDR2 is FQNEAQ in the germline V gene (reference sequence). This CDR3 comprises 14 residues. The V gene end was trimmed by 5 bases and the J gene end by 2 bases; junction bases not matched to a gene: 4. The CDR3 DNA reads TGTGCCAGCAGCCTGGGGACAGGGCCCTACGAGCAGTACTTC. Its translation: CASSLGTGPYEQYF.

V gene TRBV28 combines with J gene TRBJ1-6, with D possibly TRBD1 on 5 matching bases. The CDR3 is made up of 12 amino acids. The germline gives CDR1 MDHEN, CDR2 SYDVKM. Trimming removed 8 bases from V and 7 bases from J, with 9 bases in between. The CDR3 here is CASHSGNSPLHF. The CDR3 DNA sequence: TGTGCCAGCCATTCAGGGAATTCACCCCTCCACTTT. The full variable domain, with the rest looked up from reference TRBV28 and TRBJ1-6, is DVKVTQSSRYLVKRTGEKVFLECVQDMDHENMFWYRQDPGLGLRLIYFSYDVKMKEKGDIPEGYSVSREKKERFSLILESASTNQTSMYLCASHSGNSPLHFGNGTRLTVT.

CDR3 nucleotide sequence: TGTGCCAGTAGTAGTAGGGGTGACGGGGAGCTGTTTTTT. Protein sequence: CASSSRGDGELFF. V usage is TRBV19 and J usage is TRBJ2-2, with D perhaps TRBD1 (5 bases). CDR1 LNHDA and CDR2 SQIVND come from the germline V gene (reference sequence). The CDR3 spans 13 residues. The V and J ends lost 4 bases and 7 bases respectively, with 10 bases between them. The full variable domain, rest sourced from reference TRBV19 and TRBJ2-2, is DGGITQSPKYLFRKEGQNVTLSCEQNLNHDAMYWYRQDPGQGLRLIYYSQIVNDFQKGDIAEGYSVSREKKESFPLTVTSAQKNPTAFYLCASSSRGDGELFFGEGSRLTVL.

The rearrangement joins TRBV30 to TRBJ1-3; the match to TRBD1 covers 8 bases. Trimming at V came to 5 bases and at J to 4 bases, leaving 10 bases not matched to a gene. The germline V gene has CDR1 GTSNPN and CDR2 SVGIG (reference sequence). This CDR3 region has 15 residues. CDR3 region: CAWAQGAPGGNTIYF. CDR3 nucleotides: TGTGCCTGGGCTCAGGGGGCGCCGGGAGGAAACACCATATATTTT.

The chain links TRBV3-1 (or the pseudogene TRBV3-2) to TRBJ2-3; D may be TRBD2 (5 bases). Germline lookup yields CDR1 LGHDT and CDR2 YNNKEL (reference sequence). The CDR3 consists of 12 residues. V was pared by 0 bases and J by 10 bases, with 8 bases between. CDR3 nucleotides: TGTGCCAGCAGCCAAGATAGGCGGGCGCAGTATTTT. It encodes CASSQDRRAQYF.

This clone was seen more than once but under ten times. The CDR3, as DNA: TGTGCCAGCAGTGAGCCATACGGGTACGAGCAGTACTTC. This codes for CASSEPYGYEQYF. The chain has TRBV2 and TRBJ2-7; D is unclear. The germline V gene has CDR1 SNHLY and CDR2 FYNNEI. CDR3 length: 13 residues. V was shortened by 3 bases and J by 4 bases, with 10 bases between the two germline ends.

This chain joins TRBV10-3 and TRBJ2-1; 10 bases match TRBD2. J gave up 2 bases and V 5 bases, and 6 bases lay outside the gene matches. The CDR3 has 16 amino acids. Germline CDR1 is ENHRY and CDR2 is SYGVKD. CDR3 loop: CAISYITSGAYNEQFF. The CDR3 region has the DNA TGTGCCATCAGTTACATTACTAGCGGGGCCTACAATGAGCAGTTCTTC.

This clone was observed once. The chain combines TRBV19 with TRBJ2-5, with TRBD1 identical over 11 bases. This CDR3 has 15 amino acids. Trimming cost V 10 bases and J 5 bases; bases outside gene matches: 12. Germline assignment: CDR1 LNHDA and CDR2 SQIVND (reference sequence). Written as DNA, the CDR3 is TGTGCCACACCAAGAGGGACAGGGGGTGGGGAGACCCAGTACTTC. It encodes CATPRGTGGGETQYF.

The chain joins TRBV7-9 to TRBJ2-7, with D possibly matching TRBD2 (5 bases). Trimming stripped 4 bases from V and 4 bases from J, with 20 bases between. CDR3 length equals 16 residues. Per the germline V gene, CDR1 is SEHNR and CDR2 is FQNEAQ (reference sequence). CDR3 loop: CASSSSFEGTEYEQYF. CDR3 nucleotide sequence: TGTGCCAGCAGCTCAAGCTTTGAGGGAACGGAATACGAGCAGTACTTC.

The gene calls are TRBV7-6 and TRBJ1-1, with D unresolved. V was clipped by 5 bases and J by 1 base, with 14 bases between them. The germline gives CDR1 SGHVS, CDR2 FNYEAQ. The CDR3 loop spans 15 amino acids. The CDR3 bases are TGTGCCAGCAGCGCCACCCTTATACAGAACACTGAAGCTTTCTTT. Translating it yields CASSATLIQNTEAFF.

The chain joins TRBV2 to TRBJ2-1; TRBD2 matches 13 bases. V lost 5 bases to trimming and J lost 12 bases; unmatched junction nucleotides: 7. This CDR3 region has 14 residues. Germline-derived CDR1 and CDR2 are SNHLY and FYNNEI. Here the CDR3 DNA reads TGTGCCAGCAGTTTAGGACTAGCGGGAGAAGGGCAGTTCTTC. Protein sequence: CASSLGLAGEGQFF.

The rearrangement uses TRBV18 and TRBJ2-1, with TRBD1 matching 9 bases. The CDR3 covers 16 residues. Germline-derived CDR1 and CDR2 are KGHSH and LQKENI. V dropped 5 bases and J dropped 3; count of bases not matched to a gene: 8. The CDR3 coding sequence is TGTGCCAGCTCAACCCGGACAGGGGAAAACTACAATGAGCAGTTCTTC. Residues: CASSTRTGENYNEQFF.

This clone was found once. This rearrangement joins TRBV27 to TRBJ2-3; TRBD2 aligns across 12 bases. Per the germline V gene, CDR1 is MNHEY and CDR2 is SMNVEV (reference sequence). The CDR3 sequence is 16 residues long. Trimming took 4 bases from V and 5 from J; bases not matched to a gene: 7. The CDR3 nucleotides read TGTGCCAGCAGTTCCCAGACTAGCGGGAGTGTAGATACGCAGTATTTT. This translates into CASSSQTSGSVDTQYF.

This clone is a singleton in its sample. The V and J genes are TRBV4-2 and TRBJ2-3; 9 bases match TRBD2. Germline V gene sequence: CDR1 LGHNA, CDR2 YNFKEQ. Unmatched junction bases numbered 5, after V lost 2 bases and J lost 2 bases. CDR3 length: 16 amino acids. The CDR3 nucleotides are TGTGCCAGCAGCCAACGACTAGCGGAGTACACAGATACGCAGTATTTT. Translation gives CASSQRLAEYTDTQYF.

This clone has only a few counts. The CDR3 bases are TGTGCCAGCAGCTTAATCCTAGCGGAAGAGACCCAGTACTTC. Protein product: CASSLILAEETQYF. The chain combines TRBV7-2 with TRBJ2-5; TRBD2 aligns across 7 bases. Losses at the gene ends were 2 bases for V and 3 bases for J; bases not matched to a gene: 3. Looked up from germline, CDR1 is SGHTA and CDR2 is FQGNSA. This CDR3 region has 14 residues.